These 29 T cell receptor beta chains share one sample of origin, sequenced in a study of graft-versus-host responses after intestinal transplantation. TCRdb keeps only in-frame clones here, not all; method: immunoSEQ multiplex PCR. The top ten hold around 7.1% of the sample, which has roughly 70,000 clones, roughly 90% seen once. The sequences come from bone marrow, collected around 730 days after intestinal transplantation. The receptors derive from a human patient who received an intestinal transplant, so some T cells may come from the graft donor.

The rearrangement links TRBV30 to TRBJ2-5; a weak D match, TRBD1 (5 bases). Germline lookup yields CDR1 GTSNPN and CDR2 SVGIG (reference sequence). This CDR3 contains 12 residues. Trimming left V 3 bases short and J 5 bases short, with 10 bases between. The CDR3 bases are TGTGCCTGGAGCCAGGGTGGTGAGACCCAGTACTTC. Its translation is CAWSQGGETQYF.

V usage is TRBV5-1 and J usage is TRBJ2-7; 12 nucleotides line up with TRBD1. Germline lookup yields CDR1 SGHRS and CDR2 YFSETQ. The CDR3 extends over 14 amino acids. V dropped 2 bases and J dropped 5; count of bases not matched to a gene: 2. This CDR3 reads CASSFGTGGDEQYF. The CDR3 DNA is TGCGCCAGCAGCTTCGGGACAGGGGGCGACGAGCAGTACTTC.

V usage is TRBV7-2 and J usage is TRBJ2-7; possible D gene TRBD2, 5 bases. V gave up 1 base and J gave up 2 bases, with 18 bases separating them. Germline V lookup: CDR1 SGHTA, CDR2 FQGNSA. CDR3 length: 17 residues. CDR3 in DNA: TGTGCCAGCAGCTTAGGAGGGTTTGGTGGGGTTCCCTACGAGCAGTACTTC. Its translation is CASSLGGFGGVPYEQYF.

This sequence joins TRBV7-2 and TRBJ1-1; perhaps TRBD1 as D (5 bases). Germline CDR1 reads SGHTA; CDR2 reads FQGNSA. Trimming took off 1 base at V and 0 bases at J, with 9 bases between the two ends. CDR3 length: 15 amino acids. Here the CDR3 DNA reads TGTGCCAGCAGCTTAGAGGGACGCGTGAACACTGAAGCTTTCTTT. It yields the protein CASSLEGRVNTEAFF.

The gene calls are TRBV11-2 and TRBJ2-1; D perhaps matches TRBD1 (5 bases). The germline gives CDR1 SGHAT, CDR2 FQNNGV. V was trimmed by 0 bases and J by 4 bases, leaving 10 bases between them. CDR3 length equals 15 residues. The CDR3 loop is CASSLDRNRYNEQFF. The CDR3 nucleotides read TGTGCCAGCAGCTTAGATCGCAACAGGTACAATGAGCAGTTCTTC.

The chain employs TRBV27 and TRBJ2-5; D unclear. The assigned J gene may be wrong: the sequence end matches TRBJ2-7 better. Germline loops: CDR1 MNHEY, CDR2 SMNVEV (reference sequence). The CDR3 contains 11 residues. CDR3 in amino acids: CASYSPYEQYF. The CDR3 region has the DNA TGTGCCAGCTACTCCCCCTACGAGCAGTACTTC.

The genes are TRBV7-6 and TRBJ1-2; D remains ambiguous. This CDR3 contains 13 residues. V lost 1 base to trimming and J lost 6 bases, with 9 bases between them. CDR1 is SGHVS and CDR2 is FNYEAQ in the germline V gene. The DNA for the CDR3 is TGTGCCAGCAGCTTAGGTGGGGTCAATGGCTACACCTTC. Translating gives CASSLGGVNGYTF. Using reference TRBV7-6 and TRBJ1-2 for the parts outside the CDR3, the full variable domain is GAGVSQSPRYKVTKRGQDVALRCDPISGHVSLYWYRQALGQGPEFLTYFNYEAQQDKSGLPNDRFSAERPEGSISTLTIQRTEQRDSAMYRCASSLGGVNGYTFGSGTRLTVV.

The V call is TRBV5-1, the J call TRBJ2-3, with 12 bases matching TRBD2. J lost 1 base, V lost 4 bases, and 10 bases had no gene match. CDR3 length equals 18 residues. Germline V lookup: CDR1 SGHRS, CDR2 YFSETQ. The CDR3 coding sequence is TGCGCCAGCAGCCGGCCTGGACTAGCGGGATCTGGCACAGATACGCAGTATTTT. It is translated as CASSRPGLAGSGTDTQYF. The whole variable domain, filled in from reference TRBV5-1 and TRBJ2-3, reads KAGVTQTPRYLIKTRGQQVTLSCSPISGHRSVSWYQQTPGQGLQFLFEYFSETQRNKGNFPGRFSGRQFSNSRSEMNVSTLELGDSALYLCASSRPGLAGSGTDTQYFGPGTRLTVL.

The rearrangement links TRBV13 to TRBJ2-3; tentative D call: TRBD2 (7 bases). V dropped 3 bases and J dropped 2 bases, with 15 bases sitting between them. CDR3 length equals 16 residues. CDR1 is PRHDT and CDR2 is FYEKMQ in the germline V gene (reference sequence). This CDR3 is CASSLMGGPLTDTQYF. The CDR3 DNA reads TGTGCCAGCAGCTTGATGGGGGGGCCTCTCACAGATACGCAGTATTTT.

The chain combines TRBV30 with TRBJ1-2; 8 nucleotides match TRBD1. With V trimmed by 8 bases and J by 6 bases, 8 bases remained unmatched. Looked up from germline, CDR1 is GTSNPN and CDR2 is SVGIG (reference sequence). CDR3 size: 12 residues. The DNA for the CDR3 is TGTGCCACCACCCCAGGGGGCCATGGCTACACCTTC. Translated: CATTPGGHGYTF.

The J gene is TRBJ1-1, the V gene TRBV7-2, with D perhaps matching TRBD1 (6 bases). Trimming removed 3 bases from V and 2 bases from J, with 16 bases in between. Germline V gives CDR1 SGHTA, CDR2 FQGNSA. This CDR3 spans 16 amino acids. In DNA, the CDR3 is TGTGCCAGCAGCTTGGGGGCGGGGGCCGGAAACACTGAAGCTTTCTTT. Amino acid sequence: CASSLGAGAGNTEAFF.

CDR3 in DNA: TGCGCCAGCAGCCAAGAGAGGTGGCAGCCCCAGCATTTT. This gives the protein CASSQERWQPQHF. The chain is built from TRBV4-1 and TRBJ1-5; no clear D. This CDR3 spans 13 amino acids. From germline, CDR1 is MGHRA and CDR2 YSYEKL. Trimming removed 0 bases from V and 7 bases from J, with 7 bases in between.

This chain links TRBV6-5 with TRBJ2-1; D is ambiguous. From germline, CDR1 is MNHEY and CDR2 SVGAGI. V was pared by 2 bases and J by 5 bases, with 13 bases between. The CDR3 consists of 15 residues. CDR3: CASSYVLGQNNEQFF. The CDR3 DNA sequence: TGTGCCAGCAGTTACGTGTTAGGGCAGAACAATGAGCAGTTCTTC.

The CDR3 here is CASSLDPRNNEQFF. The DNA for the CDR3 is TGTGCCAGCAGCTTAGACCCTAGGAACAATGAGCAGTTCTTC. This rearrangement joins TRBV7-7 to TRBJ2-1; D call uncertain. CDR1 and CDR2 from the germline V gene are SSHAT and FNYEAQ (reference sequence). The CDR3 runs 14 residues. V lost 1 base and J 5 bases, leaving 9 bases between the germline ends.

In regard to this clone: The germline gene is not matched at one end of the junction; a read error may be the cause. Additional DNA sequences in this sample encode the identical CDR3. V is TRBV5-4 and J is TRBJ2-1; 7 bases are a match to TRBD2. Germline V gene lookup returns CDR1 SGHNT and CDR2 YYREEE (reference sequence). The CDR3 totals 14 residues. CDR3 bases: TGTGCTAGCAGTCCCACCCTAGCGGAAAATGAGCAGTTCTTC. Residues: CASSPTLAENEQFF.

The V and J genes are TRBV4-1 and TRBJ2-1; TRBD2 matches at 8 bases. V was clipped by 5 bases and J by 3 bases; unmatched bases: 6. The length of the CDR3 is 15 residues. The germline gives CDR1 MGHRA, CDR2 YSYEKL. In DNA form, the CDR3 reads TGCGCCAGCAGCTCGCAGGGACTAGTCTACAATGAGCAGTTCTTC. Translation gives CASSSQGLVYNEQFF.

The CDR3 bases are TGTGCCAGCACGGGGACTCCGAACACTGAAGCTTTCTTT. This codes for CASTGTPNTEAFF. The chain links TRBV11-1 to TRBJ1-1; D might be TRBD1 (5 bases). The CDR3 runs to 13 residues. Per the germline V gene, CDR1 is SGHAT and CDR2 is FQDESV (reference sequence). V dropped 7 bases and J dropped 1 base, with 10 bases sitting between them.

V and J are TRBV4-2 and TRBJ1-5; perhaps TRBD1 as D (5 bases). This CDR3 has 13 amino acids. Germline V lookup: CDR1 LGHNA, CDR2 YNFKEQ. Trimming took 0 bases from V and 7 from J, leaving 7 bases between them. The chain's CDR3 is CASSQEGLQPQHF. CDR3 nucleotide sequence: TGTGCCAGCAGCCAAGAGGGGCTCCAGCCCCAGCATTTT.

This chain connects TRBV11-3 to TRBJ2-5; D is perhaps TRBD2 (5 bases). V was trimmed by 0 bases and J by 1 base, leaving 9 bases between them. The germline V gene encodes CDR1 SGHNT and CDR2 YENEEA. The length of the CDR3 is 15 residues. The CDR3 sequence is CASSLEGGSQETQYF. The CDR3 nucleotides read TGTGCCAGCAGCTTAGAGGGCGGGTCCCAAGAGACCCAGTACTTC.

This clone has a single count. CDR3 sequence (DNA): TGCGCCAGCAGCTTGGTGGCGGGAATGTCCTACAATGAGCAGTTCTTC. Translating gives CASSLVAGMSYNEQFF. This rearrangement joins TRBV5-1 to TRBJ2-1; weak D call: TRBD2 (6 bases). Trimming stripped 0 bases from V and 1 base from J, with 11 bases between. From germline, CDR1 is SGHRS and CDR2 YFSETQ. This CDR3 spans 16 amino acids.

This chain connects TRBV7-2 to TRBJ2-1; no reliable D call. CDR3 length equals 13 residues. Germline CDR1 SGHTA, CDR2 FQGNSA. Trimming pared 4 bases from V and 8 bases from J, leaving 12 bases between. The CDR3 DNA follows: TGTGCCAGCAGCTCCGCTAGTATCCATGAGCAGTTCTTC. Translated: CASSSASIHEQFF.

The rearrangement links TRBV29-1 to TRBJ1-1; D gene unclear. The V gene lost 7 bases and the J gene lost 5 bases, with 11 bases spanning the gap. Germline V CDR1 and CDR2: SQVTM, ANQGSEA. This CDR3 has 11 amino acids. Here the CDR3 DNA reads TGCAGCGGGGAGGCTGAAACTGAAGCTTTCTTT. Translated, it gives CSGEAETEAFF.

This clone has only a few counts. The rearrangement joins TRBV10-1 to TRBJ2-2; D is uncertain. The CDR3 length is 13 residues. Germline V gene data show CDR1 as WNHNN and CDR2 as SYGVQD (reference sequence). The germline V and J ends were trimmed by 3 bases and 2 bases, with 4 bases remaining between them. DNA for the CDR3: TGCGCCAGCAGTGACAGCAACACCGGGGAGCTGTTTTTT. Translation gives CASSDSNTGELFF.

The rearrangement uses TRBV10-3 and TRBJ2-7, with 12 bases aligning to TRBD2. This CDR3 comprises 16 residues. Germline CDR1 ENHRY, CDR2 SYGVKD. With V trimmed by 4 bases and J by 4 bases, 8 bases remained unmatched. CDR3 nucleotide sequence: TGTGCCATCAGTGCAGCGACTAGCGGGAGAGGATACGAGCAGTACTTC. Protein: CAISAATSGRGYEQYF.

The chain couples TRBV9 to TRBJ2-7, with 8 bases aligning to TRBD2. Germline trimming cut 3 bases from V and 0 bases from J; bases unmatched to any gene: 5. This CDR3 has 15 amino acids. CDR1 is SGDLS and CDR2 is YYNGEE in the germline V gene. CDR3 residues: CASSASGSVSYEQYF. The CDR3 DNA reads as TGTGCCAGCAGCGCAAGCGGGAGTGTCTCCTACGAGCAGTACTTC.

This chain uses TRBV2 with TRBJ1-2; D is unresolved. The CDR3 loop spans 13 amino acids. Trimming shortened V by 6 bases and J by 3 bases, and 11 bases separated the two germline ends. Germline CDR1 reads SNHLY; CDR2 reads FYNNEI. The chain's CDR3 is CASRPDDYYGYTF. CDR3 nucleotide sequence: TGTGCCAGCAGACCCGACGACTACTATGGCTACACCTTC.

V gene TRBV7-3 combines with J gene TRBJ2-3, with D possibly matching TRBD1 (6 bases). The CDR3 has 14 amino acids. V lost 3 bases to trimming and J lost 2 bases, with 9 bases between them. Germline CDR1 reads SGHTA; CDR2 reads FQGTGA. For the CDR3, the DNA is TGTGCCAGCAGCTTTACAGGGTCCACAGATACGCAGTATTTT. Translation: CASSFTGSTDTQYF.

The chain employs TRBV7-9 and TRBJ1-3; unclear D gene. Germline lookup yields CDR1 SEHNR and CDR2 FQNEAQ (reference sequence). Trimming cost V 5 bases and J 0 bases, with 11 bases left between them. This CDR3 is built from 15 residues. The CDR3 coding sequence is TGTGCCAGCAGCCTACCCGGCAACTCTGGAAACACCATATATTTT. This translates into CASSLPGNSGNTIYF.

This clone was recorded only once. The gene calls are TRBV18 and TRBJ2-5; D remains unclear. There are 12 residues in the CDR3. V dropped 3 bases and J dropped 6 bases, with 8 bases sitting between them. In germline, CDR1 is KGHSH, CDR2 LQKENI. The CDR3 DNA reads TGTGCCAGCTCACCTAAGCTACAGACCCAGTACTTC. It codes for CASSPKLQTQYF.